The sequence of this TCR beta chain was determined in a study of T cell repertoires in cytomegalovirus infection (dated 2019 in TCRdb). Regarding the research as a whole: Alongside well-studied HLA-B-restricted epitopes, the peptide stimulations were aimed at recently identified HLA-C-restricted CMV epitopes, whose presentation resists viral immunomodulation. The HLA type of each donor mattered for the analysis, because public TCR beta signatures pointed to carriage of CMV infection along with the matching HLA type. Broader findings and caveats from the paper: The ex vivo response was dominated by HLA-C-restricted CMV-specific TCR beta clonotypes, and the single most frequent clonotype in two of eight donors was supplied by these HLA-C-restricted clonotypes. Carriers of CMV infection plus the relevant HLA type were discriminated by the cumulative frequency of public TCR beta family members in the study cohort and in an independent roughly 320-donor cohort.

The treatment or condition tag for this specimen amounts to: in vitro stimulation with specific CMV peptide epitopes to enrich CMV-specific T cells. This clonotype has a handful of counts. The specificity of this receptor is unknown. The sample holds no much larger clone one base away, and base qualities are not on file. Sequenced using an Illumina HiSeq 1500. TCRdb passed the public sequencing reads through fastp at Q25 and MiXCR, retaining productive beta sequences. Rows matching on CDR3 protein sequence are summarized as one entry with the most common DNA and genes. The sample has approximately 600,000 distinct CDR3 sequences on record, roughly 43% of them singletons. The ten biggest clones cover 48% of the sample. CDR1 and CDR2 are read off the germline V gene (reference sequence) as DFQATT and SNEGSKA. The V and J ends are trimmed by 0 bases and 2 bases, leaving 11 bases between them. The CDR3 goes from the cysteine to the phenylalanine over 15 residues. The entry retains the CDR3 DNA only, 45 bases that are in frame from base 1.

The clonotype originates from a human donor in good health (CMV status not recorded). Some clones in this sample may be carry-over from other donors' samples. Sequences were derived from cultured PBMCs, sampled from culture after CMV antigen stimulation. The receptor chain draws on TRBV20-1 and TRBJ1-5; TRBD1 is perhaps the D gene, given 5 matching bases. The CDR3 has the sequence CSARDWGGGNQPQHF. DNA sequence: TGCAGTGCTAGAGATTGGGGGGGAGGCAATCAGCCCCAGCATTTT.